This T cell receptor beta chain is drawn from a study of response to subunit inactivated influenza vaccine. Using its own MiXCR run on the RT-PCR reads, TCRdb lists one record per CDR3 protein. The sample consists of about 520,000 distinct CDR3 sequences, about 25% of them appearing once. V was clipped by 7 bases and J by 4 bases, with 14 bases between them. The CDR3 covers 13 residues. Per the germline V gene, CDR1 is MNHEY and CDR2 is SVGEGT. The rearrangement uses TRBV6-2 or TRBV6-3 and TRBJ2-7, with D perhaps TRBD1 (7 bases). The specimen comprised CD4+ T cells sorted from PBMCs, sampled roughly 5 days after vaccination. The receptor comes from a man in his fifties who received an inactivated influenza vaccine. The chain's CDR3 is CASNLGGQYEQYF. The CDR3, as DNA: TGTGCCAGCAACCTCGGGGGACAGTACGAGCAGTACTTC.